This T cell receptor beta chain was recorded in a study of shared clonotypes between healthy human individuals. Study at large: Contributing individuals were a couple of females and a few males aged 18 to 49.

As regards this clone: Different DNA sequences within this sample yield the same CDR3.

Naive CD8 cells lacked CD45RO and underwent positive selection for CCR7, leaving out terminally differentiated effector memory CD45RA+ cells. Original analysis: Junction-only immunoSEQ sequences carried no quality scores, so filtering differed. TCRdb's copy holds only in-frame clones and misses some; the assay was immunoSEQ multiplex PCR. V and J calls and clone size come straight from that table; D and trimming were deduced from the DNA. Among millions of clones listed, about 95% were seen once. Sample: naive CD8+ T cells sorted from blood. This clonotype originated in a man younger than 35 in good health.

The CDR3 spells CASSLTGSNYGYTF. Here the CDR3 DNA reads TGTGCCAGCAGCCTAACGGGATCTAACTATGGCTACACCTTC. V usage is TRBV27 and J usage is TRBJ1-2; D is undetermined. Trimming shortened V by 6 bases and J by 0 bases, and 11 bases separated the two germline ends. From germline, CDR1 is MNHEY and CDR2 SMNVEV (reference sequence). CDR3 length: 14 amino acids.